The 9 T cell receptor beta chains below all came from one sample that was sequenced in a study of shared clonotypes between healthy human individuals (dated by TCRdb to 2019 to 2021). The library was prepared using the immunoSEQ multiplex PCR assay. In its TCRdb copy, this immuneACCESS table keeps in-frame sequences only and misses some clones. Where compared with another copy, unresolved V genes explain less than half of these, and the others have no known cause. The sample profile shows under 600,000 clones; around 97% of them were found once. Roughly 0.055% of the sample is in the top ten clones. Sequencing used naive CD4+ T cells sorted from blood. Taken with the paper, the label for cell subset or site translates to: CD45RA+ positively selected. The receptors stem from a woman aged 25 to 39 in good health.

This chain joins TRBV5-1 and TRBJ2-3, with a weak D call TRBD2 (5 bases). The CDR3 is 16 amino acids. The germline V gene has CDR1 SGHRS and CDR2 YFSETQ. Trimming shortened V by 4 bases and J by 1 base, and 16 bases separated the two germline ends. As DNA, the CDR3 is TGCGCCAGCAGCCCTCCCGTAGAGGGAGGCACAGATACGCAGTATTTT. It yields the protein CASSPPVEGGTDTQYF.

For this clone: The same CDR3 arises from other DNA sequences in this sample as well. The chain links TRBV27 to TRBJ2-7; 10 nucleotides line up with TRBD1. The CDR3 covers 14 residues. The ends lost 5 bases at V and 4 bases at J; junction bases unmatched: 5. Germline V gives CDR1 MNHEY, CDR2 SMNVEV (reference sequence). The CDR3 loop is CASSPDRGLYEQYF. The DNA of the CDR3 is TGTGCCAGCAGTCCAGACAGGGGGCTTTACGAGCAGTACTTC.

The chain carries TRBV18 and TRBJ2-7, with 8 bases aligning to TRBD2. The J segment lost 4 bases and the V segment lost 2 bases, leaving 4 bases of the junction unmatched. Germline CDR1 reads KGHSH; CDR2 reads LQKENI. The CDR3 contains 14 residues. This CDR3 is CASSPGREGYEQYF. CDR3 nucleotides: TGTGCCAGCTCACCAGGACGGGAGGGATACGAGCAGTACTTC.

The V and J genes are TRBV27 and TRBJ1-2; D remains unclear. The germline V gene encodes CDR1 MNHEY and CDR2 SMNVEV (reference sequence). The CDR3 loop spans 13 amino acids. V lost 3 bases, J lost 3 bases, and 8 bases lay in between. For the CDR3, the DNA is TGTGCCAGCAGTTTTCGGCAGCACTATGGCTACACCTTC. This translates into CASSFRQHYGYTF.

V and J are TRBV6-1 and TRBJ2-1, with 8 nucleotides matching TRBD2. CDR1 is MNHNS and CDR2 is SASEGT in the germline V gene. The CDR3 is 13 amino acids. After removal of 7 bases from V and 4 bases from J, the junction contained 3 bases not matched to a gene. The CDR3 DNA is TGTGCCAGCACTAGCGGGCGATACAATGAGCAGTTCTTC. Translating it yields CASTSGRYNEQFF.

This clone came up once. This sequence joins TRBV2 and TRBJ2-3, with 8 bases lining up with TRBD2. CDR3 length equals 16 residues. V was pared by 1 base and J by 6 bases, with 9 bases of the junction left unmatched. CDR1 SNHLY and CDR2 FYNNEI come from the germline V gene. The chain's CDR3 is CASSEGYGRAFDTQYF. The CDR3 nucleotides read TGTGCCAGCAGTGAAGGTTACGGGAGGGCCTTCGATACGCAGTATTTT. The variable domain in full, with the rest retrieved from reference TRBV2 and TRBJ2-3, is EPEVTQTPSHQVTQMGQEVILRCVPISNHLYFYWYRQILGQKVEFLVSFYNNEISEKSEIFDDQFSVERPDGSNFTLKIRSTKLEDSAMYFCASSEGYGRAFDTQYFGPGTRLTVL.

This sequence joins TRBV6-5 and TRBJ2-5; D possibly corresponds to TRBD1 (6 bases). The closer fit of TRBJ2-7 to the DNA end suggests the J call may be wrong. CDR3 length: 12 amino acids. Germline CDR1 reads MNHEY; CDR2 reads SVGAGI. The CDR3, as DNA: TGTGCCAGCAGAACGGACAGATACGAGCAGTACTTC. Amino acid sequence: CASRTDRYEQYF.

This chain connects TRBV5-4 to TRBJ2-7; weak D call: TRBD2 (6 bases). Trimming pared 5 bases from V and 1 base from J, leaving 13 bases between. Germline V lookup: CDR1 SGHNT, CDR2 YYREEE (reference sequence). The CDR3 contains 14 residues. The CDR3 loop reads CASSPSSDSYEQYF. Written as DNA, the CDR3 is TGTGCCAGCAGTCCATCTAGCGATTCCTACGAGCAGTACTTC.

J is TRBJ2-6 and V is TRBV10-1; no clear D. This CDR3 is 18 amino acids long. Germline V gives CDR1 WNHNN, CDR2 SYGVQD (reference sequence). With 7 bases removed from V and 0 bases from J, the gap between germline ends came to 19 bases. The DNA for the CDR3 is TGCGCCAGCATACCCCCGGATTCGCACAGCTCTGGGGCCAACGTCCTGACTTTC. It codes for CASIPPDSHSSGANVLTF.